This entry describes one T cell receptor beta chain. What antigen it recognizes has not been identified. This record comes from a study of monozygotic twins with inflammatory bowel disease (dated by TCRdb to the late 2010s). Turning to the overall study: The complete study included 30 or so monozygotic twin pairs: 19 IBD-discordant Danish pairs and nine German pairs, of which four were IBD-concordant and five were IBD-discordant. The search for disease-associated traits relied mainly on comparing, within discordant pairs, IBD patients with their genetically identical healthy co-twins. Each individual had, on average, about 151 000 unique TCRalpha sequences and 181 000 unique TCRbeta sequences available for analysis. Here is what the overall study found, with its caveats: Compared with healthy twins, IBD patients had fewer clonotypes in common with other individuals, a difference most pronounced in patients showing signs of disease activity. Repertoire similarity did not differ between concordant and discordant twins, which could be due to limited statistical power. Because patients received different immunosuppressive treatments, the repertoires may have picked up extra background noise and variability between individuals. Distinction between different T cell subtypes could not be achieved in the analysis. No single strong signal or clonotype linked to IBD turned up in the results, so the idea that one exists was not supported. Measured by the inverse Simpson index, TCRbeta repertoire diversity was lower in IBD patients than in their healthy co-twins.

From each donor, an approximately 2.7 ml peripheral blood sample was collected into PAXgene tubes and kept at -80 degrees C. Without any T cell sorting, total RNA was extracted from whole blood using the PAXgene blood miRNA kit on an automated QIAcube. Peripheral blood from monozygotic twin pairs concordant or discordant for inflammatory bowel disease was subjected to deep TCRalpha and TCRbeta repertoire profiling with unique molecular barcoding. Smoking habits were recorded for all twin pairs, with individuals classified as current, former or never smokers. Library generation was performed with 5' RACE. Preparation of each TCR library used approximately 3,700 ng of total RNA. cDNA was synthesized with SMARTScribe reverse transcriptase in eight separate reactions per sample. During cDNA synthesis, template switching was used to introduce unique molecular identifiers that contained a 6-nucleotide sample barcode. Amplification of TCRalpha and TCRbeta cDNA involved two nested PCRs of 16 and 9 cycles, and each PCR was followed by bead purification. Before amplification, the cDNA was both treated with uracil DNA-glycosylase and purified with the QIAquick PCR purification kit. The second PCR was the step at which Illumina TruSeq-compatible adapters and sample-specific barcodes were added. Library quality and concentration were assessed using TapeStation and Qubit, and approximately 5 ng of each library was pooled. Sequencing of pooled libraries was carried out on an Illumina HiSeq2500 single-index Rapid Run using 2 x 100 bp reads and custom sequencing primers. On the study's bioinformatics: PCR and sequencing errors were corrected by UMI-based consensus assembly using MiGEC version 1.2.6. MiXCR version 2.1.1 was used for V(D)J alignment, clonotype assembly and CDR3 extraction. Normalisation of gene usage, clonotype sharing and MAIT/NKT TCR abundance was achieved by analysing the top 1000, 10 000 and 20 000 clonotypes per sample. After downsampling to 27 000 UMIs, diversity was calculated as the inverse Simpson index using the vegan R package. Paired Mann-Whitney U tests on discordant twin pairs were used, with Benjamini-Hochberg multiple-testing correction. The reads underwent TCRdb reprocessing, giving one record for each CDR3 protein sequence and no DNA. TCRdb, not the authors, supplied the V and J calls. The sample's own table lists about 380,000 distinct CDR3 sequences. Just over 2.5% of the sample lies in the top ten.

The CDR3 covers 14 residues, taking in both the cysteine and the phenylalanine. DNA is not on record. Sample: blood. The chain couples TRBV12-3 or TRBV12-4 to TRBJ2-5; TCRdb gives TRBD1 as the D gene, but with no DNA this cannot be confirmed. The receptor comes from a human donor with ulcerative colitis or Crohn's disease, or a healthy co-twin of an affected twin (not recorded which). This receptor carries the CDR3 CASSHPGTQETQYF.